The sequence of this T cell receptor beta chain was determined in a study of technical replicates of blood from a handful of donors. Assay: immunoSEQ multiplex PCR; the TCRdb copy retains only in-frame clones and omits some. The data contain roughly 81,000 clones, approximately 86% of them singletons. CDR1 and CDR2 from the germline V gene are SEHNR and FQNEAQ (reference sequence). V lost 2 bases and J lost 0, with 7 bases in between. This CDR3 contains 14 residues. This TCR came from a human donor in good health. Some clones in this sample may be carry-over from other donors' samples. The genes are TRBV7-9 and TRBJ1-2, with D hard to call. The specimen was PBMCs. CDR3 region: CASSLQRSNYGYTF. CDR3 in DNA: TGTGCCAGCAGCTTACAGAGGTCTAACTATGGCTACACCTTC.